The 32 T cell receptor beta chains given below trace back to one sample, sequenced in a study of metastatic and nonmetastatic thyroid tumors. TCRdb used MiXCR to call clones anew from the PCR reads. Of roughly 6,100 clones in the sample, approximately 18% were seen once. No patient received treatment before thyroid surgery. Sequenced: adjacent normal tissue. These receptors were collected from a female donor with papillary thyroid cancer or a benign thyroid nodule (not recorded which). Some clones in this sample may be carry-over from other donors' samples.

By share, this clone ranks as medium-sized. V usage is TRBV19 and J usage is TRBJ2-7, with 7 nucleotides matching TRBD1. V lost 1 base and J lost 2; bases outside the gene matches: 5. The CDR3 runs 15 residues. The germline CDR1 and CDR2 sequences are LNHDA and SQIVND (reference sequence). The DNA of the CDR3 is TGTGCCAGTAGTATAGGACAGGGTGTTACCTACGAGCAGTACTTC. This gives the protein CASSIGQGVTYEQYF. The variable domain in full, with the rest retrieved from reference TRBV19 and TRBJ2-7, is DGGITQSPKYLFRKEGQNVTLSCEQNLNHDAMYWYRQDPGQGLRLIYYSQIVNDFQKGDIAEGYSVSREKKESFPLTVTSAQKNPTAFYLCASSIGQGVTYEQYFGPGTRLTVT.

The chain is built from TRBV19 and TRBJ1-2; D gene ambiguous. CDR1 LNHDA and CDR2 SQIVND come from the germline V gene (reference sequence). V was shortened by 4 bases and J by 6 bases, with 18 bases between the two germline ends. This CDR3 has 15 amino acids. In nucleotides, the CDR3 is TGTGCCAGTAGTAAAGTACCTCGGGAGGAGGATGGCTACACCTTC. This encodes CASSKVPREEDGYTF.

The rearrangement joins TRBV7-6 to TRBJ1-1, with 7 bases matching TRBD1. CDR1 is SGHVS, CDR2 FNYEAQ, per germline. The CDR3 has 14 amino acids. V shed 1 base and J 7 bases; nucleotides not matched to a gene: 6. The CDR3 spells CASSLVYRGDEAFF. In DNA, the CDR3 is TGTGCCAGCAGCTTAGTCTACAGGGGTGATGAAGCTTTCTTT.

In this sample, this clone turned up a few times. The genes are TRBV29-1 and TRBJ2-7; possibly TRBD2 for D (6 bases). Germline V CDR1 and CDR2: SQVTM, ANQGSEA. V lost 4 bases and J lost 1, with 17 bases in between. This CDR3 is built from 15 residues. As DNA, the CDR3 is TGCAGCGTTGTAGTGGGAGGAAGGTGTTCCTACGAGCAGTACTTC. Its protein is CSVVVGGRCSYEQYF.

In this sample, this clone turned up a few times. The rearrangement uses TRBV6-1 and TRBJ1-2; 9 bases fit TRBD1. Germline CDR1 and CDR2: MNHNS and SASEGT. Trimming took 6 bases from V and 2 from J; bases not matched to a gene: 7. CDR3 size: 15 residues. This CDR3 is CASRGDRESNYGYTF. Here the CDR3 DNA reads TGTGCCAGCAGGGGGGACAGGGAGTCCAACTATGGCTACACCTTC.

Judged by abundance, this clone is medium-sized. The V gene is TRBV5-1, the J gene TRBJ2-7, with TRBD1 identical over 12 bases. V shed 4 bases and J 7 bases; nucleotides not matched to a gene: 12. CDR3 length equals 16 residues. Germline V lookup: CDR1 SGHRS, CDR2 YFSETQ. Written as DNA, the CDR3 is TGCGCCAGCAGCCCCTACGGGGGACAGGGGGCGTATGAGCAGTACTTC. Protein: CASSPYGGQGAYEQYF.

On this clone itself: The CDR3 carries no conserved terminal phenylalanine or tryptophan, so it likely arises from a read error. CDR3 protein: CASSPQGGKGDYEQYL. The CDR3 DNA follows: TGCGCCAGCAGCCCCCAGGGGGGGAAGGGAGACTACGAGCAGTACCTC. The J gene is TRBJ2-7, the V gene TRBV5-1; D may match TRBD1 or TRBD2 (7 bases each). CDR1 and CDR2 from the germline V gene are SGHRS and YFSETQ. V was clipped by 4 bases and J by 3 bases, with 20 bases between them. The CDR3 is 16 amino acids.

This chain links TRBV11-2 with TRBJ2-3; 8 bases match TRBD2. V lost 5 bases to trimming and J lost 4 bases; unmatched junction nucleotides: 8. The germline gives CDR1 SGHAT, CDR2 FQNNGV. This CDR3 contains 15 residues. DNA for the CDR3: TGTGCCAGCAGCCAGACTAGCGTGATCCCAGATACGCAGTATTTT. Translation: CASSQTSVIPDTQYF.

This clone was counted a few times. The gene calls are TRBV12-3 or TRBV12-4 and TRBJ2-5; D is unresolved. V lost 7 bases and J lost 5, with 8 bases in between. The length of the CDR3 is 11 residues. As DNA, the CDR3 is TGTGCCAGCACTTGGGGTGAGACCCAGTACTTC. Translating gives CASTWGETQYF.

In its sample, this clone was seen many times. The rearrangement joins TRBV3-1 to TRBJ1-2; possibly TRBD1 for D (5 bases). V dropped 1 base and J dropped 1 base, with 13 bases sitting between them. CDR3 size: 16 residues. Germline-derived CDR1 and CDR2 are LGHDT and YNNKEL (reference sequence). CDR3 bases: TGTGCCAGCAGCCAAGGGGGGGTTAGTGGTAACTATGGCTACACCTTC. It codes for CASSQGGVSGNYGYTF.

This clone was seen at least ten times. This specimen includes other DNA sequences encoding the same CDR3. This chain joins TRBV7-3 and TRBJ2-3; 8 bases map to TRBD2. The CDR3 sequence is 15 residues long. The V gene end was trimmed by 4 bases and the J gene end by 0 bases; junction bases not matched to a gene: 3. CDR1 and CDR2 (germline): SGHTA, FQGTGA. CDR3 region: CASSSLAVSTDTQYF. Written as DNA, the CDR3 is TGTGCCAGCAGCTCACTAGCGGTTAGCACAGATACGCAGTATTTT.

This clone was detected ten times or more. The chain joins TRBV9 to TRBJ2-6; D is unresolved. This CDR3 is 14 amino acids long. Trimming took 7 bases from V and 3 from J, leaving 11 bases between them. CDR1 and CDR2 (germline): SGDLS, YYNGEE. CDR3 DNA sequence: TGTGCCAGCGGTCCTGGTGATGGGGCCAACGTCCTGACTTTC. Protein product: CASGPGDGANVLTF.

The chain couples TRBV2 to TRBJ2-7; 7 positions match TRBD1. The CDR3 is made up of 16 amino acids. With V trimmed by 0 bases and J by 8 bases, 13 bases remained unmatched. Per the germline V gene, CDR1 is SNHLY and CDR2 is FYNNEI. The CDR3 DNA reads as TGTGCCAGCAGTGAAGCGGTTTACAGGGGCTTAGGGCAGCAGTACTTC. It encodes CASSEAVYRGLGQQYF.

Here the CDR3 reads CATSDLGVPMADTQYF. The CDR3 DNA follows: TGTGCCACCAGTGATTTGGGCGTGCCAATGGCAGATACGCAGTATTTT. J is TRBJ2-3 and V is TRBV24-1; D not certain. Germline CDR1 reads KGHDR; CDR2 reads SFDVKD. The CDR3 covers 16 residues. Trimming took off 0 bases at V and 4 bases at J, with 13 bases between the two ends.

By share, this clone counts as medium-sized. V is TRBV5-1 and J is TRBJ2-7; 7 bases are a match to TRBD2. The V gene end was trimmed by 5 bases and the J gene end by 7 bases; junction bases not matched to a gene: 15. Per the germline V gene, CDR1 is SGHRS and CDR2 is YFSETQ. The CDR3 has 15 residues. This chain's CDR3 is CASRTLVGGPGEQYF. In DNA form, the CDR3 reads TGCGCCAGCAGGACCTTAGTGGGAGGGCCAGGAGAGCAGTACTTC.

The chain links TRBV6-1 to TRBJ2-5, with 9 bases that match TRBD2. Per germline, CDR1 MNHNS and CDR2 SASEGT. The CDR3 sequence is 16 residues long. With V trimmed by 5 bases and J by 5 bases, 12 bases remained unmatched. The CDR3 DNA is TGTGCCAGCAGTCCTTCTGCGGGAGGGGTCACGGAGACCCAGTACTTC. Protein: CASSPSAGGVTETQYF.

There are many counts of this clone. The rearrangement links TRBV14 to TRBJ2-7, with D possibly called TRBD1 or TRBD2 (5 bases each). The V gene's germline CDR1 is SGHDN and CDR2 FVKESK. V was shortened by 4 bases and J by 3 bases, with 16 bases between the two germline ends. The CDR3 has 15 residues. CDR3 sequence: CASSLSGTNRYEQYF. The CDR3 coding sequence is TGTGCCAGCAGCCTCAGTGGGACCAACCGCTACGAGCAGTACTTC.

This clone was observed once. The chain couples TRBV3-1 to TRBJ2-5; TRBD1 matches 10 bases. V was clipped by 0 bases and J by 5 bases; unmatched bases: 6. The V gene's germline CDR1 is LGHDT and CDR2 YNNKEL (reference sequence). This CDR3 is 16 amino acids long. In nucleotides, the CDR3 is TGTGCCAGCAGCCAAGAGGGACAGGGGACGGGGGAGACCCAGTACTTC. It encodes CASSQEGQGTGETQYF.

In this sample, this clone is medium-sized. This chain joins TRBV7-9 and TRBJ2-1; D uncertain. The CDR3 is made up of 16 amino acids. CDR1 and CDR2 (germline): SEHNR, FQNEAQ (reference sequence). Trimming removed 1 base at V and 0 bases at J, with 10 bases between. Here the CDR3 DNA reads TGTGCCAGCAGCTTAGTGGGCAGGAGCTCCTACAATGAGCAGTTCTTC. It is translated as CASSLVGRSSYNEQFF.

CDR3: CASSWGAGIKSVRQETQYF. Written as DNA, the CDR3 is TGTGCCAGCAGCTGGGGGGCCGGGATCAAATCCGTCCGACAAGAGACCCAGTACTTC. The chain links TRBV5-6 to TRBJ2-5; the D call may be TRBD1 or TRBD2 (6 bases each). Deletions cut 3 bases from V and 2 bases from J, with 26 bases between. In germline, CDR1 is SGHDT, CDR2 YYEEEE. The CDR3 length is 19 residues.

Note on this clone: One end of the junction fails to match germline, which may point to a read error. J is TRBJ2-1 and V is TRBV29-1; D possibly corresponds to TRBD1 (5 bases). The last part of the DNA fits TRBJ1-2 better; the J call may be wrong. Germline assignment: CDR1 SQVTM and CDR2 ANQGSEA. This CDR3 comprises 12 residues. The CDR3 coding sequence is TGCGGCGTTGCGGACATTTGGGGTGGCTACACCTTC. This gives the protein CGVADIWGGYTF.

This clone was counted ten times or more. The V gene is TRBV2, the J gene TRBJ2-5; D gene ambiguous. Germline V gene data show CDR1 as SNHLY and CDR2 as FYNNEI. The CDR3 is made up of 14 amino acids. Trimming took off 1 base at V and 5 bases at J, with 11 bases between the two ends. The DNA for the CDR3 is TGTGCCAGCAGTGAAGGAGGAGCCAAGGAGACCCAGTACTTC. This encodes CASSEGGAKETQYF.

This clone is labeled medium-sized. V usage is TRBV2 and J usage is TRBJ1-5, with D unresolved. Between the trimmed V and J ends, which lost 6 bases and 1 base, there was a span of 7 bases. There are 13 residues in the CDR3. Germline V gene sequence: CDR1 SNHLY, CDR2 FYNNEI. This CDR3 is CASRTGSNQPQHF. The CDR3 DNA reads as TGTGCCAGCAGGACGGGGAGCAATCAGCCCCAGCATTTT.

CDR3 sequence reads: CASSGTHNSPLHF. The CDR3 DNA follows: TGTGCCAGCAGTGGGACACATAATTCACCCCTCCACTTT. This chain links TRBV7-2 with TRBJ1-6; the D gene is possibly TRBD1 (6 bases). The CDR3 consists of 13 residues. V was clipped by 6 bases and J by 5 bases, with 8 bases between them. Germline V gene lookup returns CDR1 SGHTA and CDR2 FQGNSA.

This clone counts as medium-sized. V gene TRBV29-1 combines with J gene TRBJ2-7; D might be TRBD2 (5 bases). Between the trimmed V and J ends, which lost 4 bases and 3 bases, there was a span of 7 bases. The CDR3 extends over 11 amino acids. Germline CDR1 is SQVTM and CDR2 is ANQGSEA. Here the CDR3 DNA reads TGCAGCGTTGGGGAGCACTACGAGCAGTACTTC. This sequence encodes CSVGEHYEQYF.

This clone was found once. The rearrangement joins TRBV20-1 to TRBJ1-1, with TRBD1 matching 10 bases. The V gene's germline CDR1 is DFQATT and CDR2 SNEGSKA (reference sequence). The CDR3 is 13 residues long. J gave up 5 bases and V 5 bases, and 5 bases lay outside the gene matches. CDR3 coding DNA: TGCAGTGCTCCGACAGGGGGCTTGACTGAAGCTTTCTTT. Amino acid sequence: CSAPTGGLTEAFF.

Relative to its sample, this clone is medium-sized (0.01 to 0.1%). The chain couples TRBV10-3 to TRBJ2-7; TRBD1 matches 10 bases. Germline V gene lookup returns CDR1 ENHRY and CDR2 SYGVKD. This CDR3 spans 15 amino acids. V was pared by 1 base and J by 4 bases, with 4 bases of the junction left unmatched. Here the CDR3 DNA reads TGTGCCATCAGTGAGTACGGGACAGGGGATTACGAGCAGTACTTC. Translating gives CAISEYGTGDYEQYF.

This clone qualifies as medium-sized (0.01 to 0.1%). This chain joins TRBV28 and TRBJ1-4; D is undetermined. With 5 bases removed from V and 8 bases from J, the gap between germline ends came to 12 bases. From germline, CDR1 is MDHEN and CDR2 SYDVKM. This CDR3 contains 13 residues. The CDR3, as DNA: TGTGCCAGCAGTATGGTTAGTAGAGAAAAACTGTTTTTT. Protein sequence: CASSMVSREKLFF.

The rearrangement links TRBV5-1 to TRBJ2-1, with 9 bases lining up with TRBD2. The CDR3 extends over 18 amino acids. Germline values: CDR1 SGHRS, CDR2 YFSETQ. Losses at the gene ends were 1 base for V and 0 bases for J; bases not matched to a gene: 8. CDR3 loop: CASSLIKSGGPSYNEQFF. In DNA, the CDR3 is TGCGCCAGCAGCTTGATCAAGAGCGGGGGGCCCTCCTACAATGAGCAGTTCTTC.

Note on this clone: A read error is likely, as this CDR3 ends without the conserved phenylalanine or tryptophan. This CDR3 reads CASSFNRVVEQYL. The CDR3 coding sequence is TGCGCCAGCAGCTTTAACAGGGTAGTCGAGCAGTACCTC. J is TRBJ2-7 and V is TRBV5-1; a weak D match, TRBD1 (6 bases). V lost 2 bases to trimming and J lost 6 bases, with 12 bases between them. The CDR3 is 13 amino acids. Germline V gene lookup returns CDR1 SGHRS and CDR2 YFSETQ.

The sample holds a few counts of this clone. The V gene is TRBV28, the J gene TRBJ1-1; 7 bases line up with TRBD1. This CDR3 comprises 17 residues. Germline V gives CDR1 MDHEN, CDR2 SYDVKM. V lost 1 base to trimming and J lost 4 bases; unmatched junction nucleotides: 12. The CDR3: CASSLFSTGASSTEAFF. The CDR3 nucleotides are TGTGCCAGCAGTTTATTCAGTACAGGGGCAAGTAGCACTGAAGCTTTCTTT.

Regarding this clone: An end of the junction differs from the germline gene, which may be a read error. CDR3 in DNA: TGTGCCAGCTCACTAAGGGGGTGCGAGTCTGGAAACACCGTATATTTT. Amino acids: CASSLRGCESGNTVYF. The chain is built from TRBV18 and TRBJ1-3, with D maybe TRBD1 (6 bases). Germline loops: CDR1 KGHSH, CDR2 LQKENI. This CDR3 region has 16 residues.